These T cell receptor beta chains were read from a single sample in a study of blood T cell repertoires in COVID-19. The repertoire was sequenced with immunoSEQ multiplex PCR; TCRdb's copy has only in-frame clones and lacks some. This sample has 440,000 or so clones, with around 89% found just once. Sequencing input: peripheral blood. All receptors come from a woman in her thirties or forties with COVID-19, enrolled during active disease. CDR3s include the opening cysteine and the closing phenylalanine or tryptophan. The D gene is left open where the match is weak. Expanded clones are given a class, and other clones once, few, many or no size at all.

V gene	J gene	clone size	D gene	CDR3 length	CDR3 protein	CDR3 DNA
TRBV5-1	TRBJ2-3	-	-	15	CASSLALADQRTQYF	TGCGCCAGCAGCTTGGCCTTAGCGGACCAAAGGACGCAGTATTTT
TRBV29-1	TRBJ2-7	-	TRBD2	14	CSGGTSGRSYEQYF	TGCAGCGGGGGCACTAGCGGGCGTTCCTACGAGCAGTACTTC
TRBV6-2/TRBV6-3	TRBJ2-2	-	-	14	CASSYLEFTGELFF	TGTGCCAGCAGTTACCTGGAGTTCACCGGGGAGCTGTTTTTT
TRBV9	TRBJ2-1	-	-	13	CASSVSPTNEQFF	TGTGCCAGCAGCGTGAGTCCCACGAATGAGCAGTTCTTC
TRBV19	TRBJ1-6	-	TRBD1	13	CASSLQGNSPLHF	TGTGCCAGTAGTTTACAGGGGAATTCACCCCTCCACTTT
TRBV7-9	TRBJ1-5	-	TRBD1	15	CASSLLGQGNQPQHF	TGTGCCAGCAGCTTATTGGGACAGGGGAATCAGCCCCAGCATTTT
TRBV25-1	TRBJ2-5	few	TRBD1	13	CASGTGVGETQYF	TGTGCCAGCGGGACAGGGGTTGGGGAGACCCAGTACTTC
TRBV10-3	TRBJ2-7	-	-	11	CAIAGLREQYF	TGTGCCATCGCGGGTTTGAGAGAGCAGTACTTC
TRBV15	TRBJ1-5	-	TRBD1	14	CATSRAQGSEPQHF	TGTGCCACCAGCAGAGCACAGGGGTCCGAGCCCCAGCATTTT
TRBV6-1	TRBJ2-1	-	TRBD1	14	CASSERTGRNEQFF	TGTGCCAGCAGTGAGAGGACAGGGCGGAATGAGCAGTTCTTC
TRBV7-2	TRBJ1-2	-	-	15	CASSSRFDSFYGYTF	TGTGCCAGCAGCTCAAGATTCGACAGCTTCTATGGCTACACCTTC
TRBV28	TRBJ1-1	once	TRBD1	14	CASSLGQGASEAFF	TGTGCCAGCAGTCTGGGACAGGGGGCGTCTGAAGCTTTCTTT